The 28 T cell receptor beta chains listed next were all sequenced from one sample in a study of blood T cell repertoires in COVID-19. The protocol was immunoSEQ multiplex PCR, while the TCRdb copy is restricted to in-frame clones and leaves out a portion. The sample holds 80,000 to 90,000 clones; approximately 79% are singletons and the top ten take 11%. Sequencing was carried out using peripheral blood. The receptors shown here come from a man aged 70 or older with acute or convalescent COVID-19.

The chain has TRBV15 and TRBJ1-4, with unresolved D. This CDR3 is 13 amino acids long. Germline V lookup: CDR1 LNHNV, CDR2 YYDKDF (reference sequence). V was clipped by 4 bases and J by 5 bases, with 8 bases between them. CDR3 sequence: CATSNSLNEKLFF. CDR3 bases: TGTGCCACCAGCAATAGCCTAAATGAAAAACTGTTTTTT.

This chain joins TRBV10-3 and TRBJ2-5; tentatively, D is TRBD2 (6 bases). Germline CDR1 is ENHRY and CDR2 is SYGVKD. This CDR3 spans 12 amino acids. The V gene lost 10 bases and the J gene lost 2 bases, with 11 bases spanning the gap. CDR3: CASGTHQETQYF. The CDR3 DNA reads TGTGCCAGCGGGACTCATCAAGAGACCCAGTACTTC.

The sample holds one count of this clone. V gene TRBV6-6 combines with J gene TRBJ2-3, with 10 positions matching TRBD2. CDR1 is MNHNY, CDR2 SVGAGI, per germline (reference sequence). The ends lost 7 bases at V and 1 base at J; junction bases unmatched: 2. This CDR3 contains 14 residues. The CDR3 region is CASKTSGGTDTQYF. The CDR3 nucleotides read TGTGCCAGCAAAACTAGCGGGGGCACAGATACGCAGTATTTT.

The chain employs TRBV6-1 and TRBJ1-1; no clear D gene. The CDR3 totals 14 residues. CDR1 MNHNS and CDR2 SASEGT come from the germline V gene. Between the trimmed V and J ends, which lost 3 bases and 1 base, there was a span of 9 bases. CDR3 in amino acids: CASSDAGRNTEAFF. The DNA of the CDR3 is TGTGCCAGCAGTGATGCAGGTAGGAACACTGAAGCTTTCTTT.

This clone was observed once. V and J are TRBV2 and TRBJ1-2; 7 nucleotides align to TRBD1. J gave up 6 bases and V 5 bases, and 6 bases lay outside the gene matches. The CDR3 spans 13 residues. Germline CDR1 is SNHLY and CDR2 is FYNNEI. The CDR3 sequence is CASSLQGRDGYTF. The CDR3, as DNA: TGTGCCAGCAGTTTACAGGGGAGAGATGGCTACACCTTC.

This clone was detected many times. This rearrangement joins TRBV5-1 to TRBJ1-3; D gene uncertain. This CDR3 has 12 residues. Germline CDR1 reads SGHRS; CDR2 reads YFSETQ. The V end was cut by 4 bases, the J end by 1 base, with 3 bases between. The DNA for the CDR3 is TGCGCCAGCAGCCCATCTGGAAACACCATATATTTT. Translation: CASSPSGNTIYF.

The chain recombines TRBV18 with TRBJ1-6; D possibly corresponds to TRBD1 (6 bases). The V gene lost 3 bases and the J gene lost 5 bases, with 11 bases spanning the gap. Germline assignment: CDR1 KGHSH and CDR2 LQKENI. The CDR3 spans 15 residues. CDR3 loop: CASSPNQGNNSPLHF. In nucleotides, the CDR3 is TGTGCCAGCTCACCGAATCAGGGGAATAATTCACCCCTCCACTTT.

This clone has a handful of counts. The chain recombines TRBV28 with TRBJ2-5; a possible D gene is TRBD1 (6 bases). Per germline, CDR1 MDHEN and CDR2 SYDVKM. This CDR3 has 22 residues. Trimming cost V 5 bases and J 3 bases, with 37 bases left between them. The CDR3 DNA follows: TGTGCCAGCAGTCGTCATAAAGCTAATACCTGTCTGGGCAGGGGCCGAAAAGAGACCCAGTACTTC. Its protein product is CASSRHKANTCLGRGRKETQYF.

The chain recombines TRBV2 with TRBJ1-3; tentative D call: TRBD1 (5 bases). The germline CDR1 and CDR2 sequences are SNHLY and FYNNEI. V was pared by 3 bases and J by 0 bases, with 9 bases between. This CDR3 has 15 amino acids. The CDR3, as DNA: TGTGCCAGCAGTGAGTCCGGGGGCTCTGGAAACACCATATATTTT. This gives the protein CASSESGGSGNTIYF.

The rearrangement joins TRBV6-5 to TRBJ2-2; no clear D. V was trimmed by 6 bases and J by 2 bases, leaving 13 bases between them. There are 15 residues in the CDR3. Germline lookup yields CDR1 MNHEY and CDR2 SVGAGI. The chain's CDR3 is CASRSSLSNTGELFF. CDR3 in DNA: TGTGCCAGCAGATCGAGTCTTTCTAACACCGGGGAGCTGTTTTTT.

The chain recombines TRBV16 with TRBJ1-2; 8 nucleotides line up with TRBD1. V lost 3 bases, J lost 0 bases, and 6 bases stayed unmatched. The length of the CDR3 is 16 residues. Germline V gene lookup returns CDR1 KGHSY and CDR2 FQNENV. CDR3 in DNA: TGTGCCAGCAGCCATTCGGGACAGGCCTCTAACTATGGCTACACCTTC. It translates to CASSHSGQASNYGYTF.

This clone was detected only a few times. The V call is TRBV28, the J call TRBJ2-1, with 13 bases aligning to TRBD2. The junction had 7 bases not matched to a gene; V was cut back by 5 bases and J by 9 bases. This CDR3 is built from 15 residues. CDR1 is MDHEN and CDR2 is SYDVKM in the germline V gene. The CDR3 reads CASSPPLAGGLEQFF. CDR3 in DNA: TGTGCCAGCAGTCCTCCACTAGCGGGGGGGCTTGAGCAGTTCTTC.

V gene TRBV5-1 combines with J gene TRBJ1-2, with TRBD1 identical over 8 bases. This CDR3 has 14 residues. Per germline, CDR1 SGHRS and CDR2 YFSETQ. With 4 bases clipped from V and 6 bases from J, the junction kept 8 bases outside the gene matches. Here the CDR3 reads CASSPGQALDGYTF. CDR3 coding DNA: TGCGCCAGCAGCCCGGGACAGGCCCTGGATGGCTACACCTTC. Supplemented by reference TRBV5-1 and TRBJ1-2, the full variable domain reads KAGVTQTPRYLIKTRGQQVTLSCSPISGHRSVSWYQQTPGQGLQFLFEYFSETQRNKGNFPGRFSGRQFSNSRSEMNVSTLELGDSALYLCASSPGQALDGYTFGSGTRLTVV.

The count of this clone is one. As DNA, the CDR3 is TGTGCCAGCAGTCCTCGCCTGACAGGGACTTACGAGCAGTACTTC. It codes for CASSPRLTGTYEQYF. This sequence joins TRBV27 and TRBJ2-7, with D possibly being TRBD1 (7 bases). The CDR3 extends over 15 amino acids. Germline V gene lookup returns CDR1 MNHEY and CDR2 SMNVEV (reference sequence). Trimming stripped 5 bases from V and 4 bases from J, with 18 bases between.

This rearrangement joins TRBV10-3 to TRBJ1-1; 8 nucleotides align to TRBD1. Germline assignment: CDR1 ENHRY and CDR2 SYGVKD. There are 13 residues in the CDR3. V shed 10 bases, J shed 3 bases, and the junction held 7 bases outside the gene matches. For the CDR3, the DNA is TGTGCCACACTACAGGGGGGGGACACTGAAGCTTTCTTT. Protein product: CATLQGGDTEAFF.

This clone appeared a few times. The chain is built from TRBV24-1 and TRBJ2-2, with 9 nucleotides matching TRBD1. The length of the CDR3 is 17 residues. Germline CDR1 reads KGHDR; CDR2 reads SFDVKD. Trimming removed 3 bases from V and 5 bases from J; junction bases left unmatched: 9. The CDR3 protein is CATSDLAQGARTGELFF. The CDR3 coding sequence is TGTGCCACCAGTGATCTTGCACAGGGGGCGCGAACCGGGGAGCTGTTTTTT.

The chain joins TRBV5-8 to TRBJ1-4, with D uncertain. Germline values: CDR1 SGHTS, CDR2 YDEGEE. This CDR3 has 15 amino acids. Trimming took off 4 bases at V and 0 bases at J, with 10 bases between the two ends. The CDR3 is CASSREGATNEKLFF. The DNA for the CDR3 is TGTGCCAGCAGCCGGGAGGGTGCAACTAATGAAAAACTGTTTTTT.

The chain links TRBV5-1 to TRBJ1-1, with 9 bases fitting TRBD1. The V and J ends lost 5 bases and 1 base, in that order; junction bases with no gene match: 6. The CDR3 sequence is 15 residues long. Germline CDR1 reads SGHRS; CDR2 reads YFSETQ. Here the CDR3 DNA reads TGCGCCAGCAGTACAGGGGGCACGGGGAACACTGAAGCTTTCTTT. Translation: CASSTGGTGNTEAFF.

This chain joins TRBV5-1 and TRBJ2-3; 9 bases map to TRBD2. CDR3 length: 15 residues. CDR1 is SGHRS and CDR2 is YFSETQ in the germline V gene. With 4 bases clipped from V and 0 bases from J, the junction kept 3 bases outside the gene matches. CDR3 nucleotide sequence: TGCGCCAGCAGCCCGCGGGGGGGCAGCACAGATACGCAGTATTTT. Its translation is CASSPRGGSTDTQYF.

This clone occurred a few times. The chain has TRBV7-9 and TRBJ2-1; 8 positions match TRBD1. The CDR3 runs 14 residues. Germline trimming cut 5 bases from V and 3 bases from J; bases unmatched to any gene: 3. Germline assignment: CDR1 SEHNR and CDR2 FQNEAQ (reference sequence). The chain's CDR3 is CASSPDRDYNEQFF. The CDR3 coding sequence is TGTGCCAGCAGCCCGGACAGGGACTACAATGAGCAGTTCTTC.

With regard to this clone: This specimen includes other DNA sequences encoding the same CDR3. The J gene is TRBJ2-7, the V gene TRBV19; the D gene is possibly TRBD2 (5 bases). The CDR3 length is 12 residues. Trimming took off 8 bases at V and 0 bases at J, with 8 bases between the two ends. The germline CDR1 and CDR2 sequences are LNHDA and SQIVND (reference sequence). CDR3: CASGRGSYEQYF. The CDR3 nucleotides read TGTGCCAGTGGCCGGGGCTCCTACGAGCAGTACTTC.

This chain connects TRBV19 to TRBJ1-2; 8 nucleotides line up with TRBD1. J was trimmed by 0 bases and V by 6 bases; bases with no gene match: 9. CDR3 length equals 16 residues. Germline V CDR1 and CDR2: LNHDA, SQIVND (reference sequence). CDR3 sequence (DNA): TGTGCCAGTAGGAGGGGACAGGATCTCTCTAACTATGGCTACACCTTC. It encodes CASRRGQDLSNYGYTF. The full variable domain, completed using reference TRBV19 and TRBJ1-2, is DGGITQSPKYLFRKEGQNVTLSCEQNLNHDAMYWYRQDPGQGLRLIYYSQIVNDFQKGDIAEGYSVSREKKESFPLTVTSAQKNPTAFYLCASRRGQDLSNYGYTFGSGTRLTVV.

A single count supports this clone. The chain has TRBV6-5 and TRBJ1-5; D not certain. In germline, CDR1 is MNHEY, CDR2 SVGAGI. V was pared by 5 bases and J by 0 bases, with 11 bases between. This CDR3 comprises 15 residues. CDR3 DNA sequence: TGTGCCAGCAGTCTGACTCTGAATAGCAATCAGCCCCAGCATTTT. Translation gives CASSLTLNSNQPQHF.

Only a few counts were recorded for this clone. An end of the junction does not agree with germline; a read error may underlie this. The chain joins TRBV20-1 to TRBJ1-1; perhaps TRBD1 as D (6 bases). The length of the CDR3 is 10 residues. Germline V lookup: CDR1 DFQATT, CDR2 SNEGSKA (reference sequence). Written as DNA, the CDR3 is TGCAGTGCTAGCCTCGTACAGGGAGAGTTT. It specifies CSASLVQGEF.

J is TRBJ1-2 and V is TRBV28; maybe TRBD1 (5 bases). The V end was cut by 3 bases, the J end by 4 bases, with 12 bases between. Germline V gene data show CDR1 as MDHEN and CDR2 as SYDVKM. The CDR3 contains 14 residues. CDR3: CASSFVGGFYGYTF. Here the CDR3 DNA reads TGTGCCAGCAGTTTCGTCGGGGGATTCTATGGCTACACCTTC.

The rearrangement joins TRBV6-4 to TRBJ2-3, with 10 positions matching TRBD2. Germline CDR1 and CDR2: MRHNA and SNTAGT. Trimming removed 4 bases from V and 2 bases from J; junction bases left unmatched: 6. The CDR3 runs to 16 residues. CDR3 region: CASSVASGGATDTQYF. The CDR3 DNA is TGTGCCAGCAGTGTCGCCAGCGGGGGGGCCACAGATACGCAGTATTTT.

This clone came up once. The chain employs TRBV19 and TRBJ2-1; tentative D call: TRBD2 (5 bases). V shed 5 bases and J shed 0 bases, with 11 bases lying between them. Germline V gives CDR1 LNHDA, CDR2 SQIVND (reference sequence). This CDR3 is built from 15 residues. The CDR3: CASSRSGFSYNEQFF. DNA of the CDR3: TGTGCCAGTAGTCGGTCGGGGTTCTCCTACAATGAGCAGTTCTTC.

CDR3 sequence (DNA): TGTGCCAGCAGTGAAACTACACGGACAGGGACCGGGGAGCTGTTTTTT. Translated: CASSETTRTGTGELFF. The V gene is TRBV2, the J gene TRBJ2-2; TRBD1 matches at 8 bases. This CDR3 comprises 16 residues. CDR1 and CDR2 from the germline V gene are SNHLY and FYNNEI. V lost 2 bases to trimming and J lost 5 bases; unmatched junction nucleotides: 7.